These T cell receptor beta chains were read from a single sample in a study of post-analysis software for immune sequencing data. TCRdb reanalysed the PCR reads using MiXCR and keeps one entry per CDR3 protein. The sample yields roughly 570,000 distinct CDR3 sequences, around 31% seen once. The sample comprised blood. The source is a girl aged 2-17 years with multiple sclerosis. Each CDR3 is given with its conserved first and last residue. Fields, in order: clone size, V gene, D gene, J gene, CDR3 protein, CDR3 DNA. A D gene is named only where the DNA matches it firmly. Where a row states a size, it is once, few, many or the class of an expanded clone; other rows omit it.

many	TRBV5-8	TRBD2	TRBJ2-1	CASSSGGRSYNEQFF	TGTGCCAGCAGCTCGGGGGGGCGATCCTACAATGAGCAGTTCTTC
many	TRBV5-1	-	TRBJ2-1	CASSSGLISGNEQFF	TGCGCCAGCAGCTCCGGACTGATCTCCGGGAATGAGCAGTTCTTC
few	TRBV5-1	-	TRBJ2-2	CASSLEVRTGELFF	TGCGCCAGCAGCTTGGAAGTGAGGACCGGGGAGCTGTTTTTT
few	TRBV7-9	-	TRBJ1-1	CASSIYTGSDTEAFF	TGTGCCAGCAGCATATATACAGGGAGTGACACTGAAGCTTTCTTT
-	TRBV10-3	-	TRBJ1-2	CAISESIGDGYTF	TGTGCCATCAGTGAGTCGATTGGAGATGGCTACACCTTC
few	TRBV6-5	-	TRBJ1-5	CATGMRNQPQHF	TGTGCCACCGGCATGAGAAATCAGCCCCAGCATTTT
few	TRBV4-1	-	TRBJ2-1	CASSQDLGRLAYNEQFF	TGCGCCAGCAGCCAGGACCTGGGACGGCTAGCATACAATGAGCAGTTCTTC
few	TRBV20-1	-	TRBJ1-4	CSASRGGRVRSEKLFF	TGCAGTGCTTCTCGCGGGGGCCGGGTCCGAAGTGAAAAACTGTTTTTT
-	TRBV2	-	TRBJ2-1	CASSDSGAGVDNEQFF	TGTGCCAGCAGTGATTCCGGGGCGGGTGTCGACAATGAGCAGTTCTTC
few	TRBV4-1	-	TRBJ1-1	CASSQGQGWAEAFF	TGCGCCAGCAGCCAAGGGCAGGGTTGGGCTGAAGCTTTCTTT
few	TRBV6-1	-	TRBJ2-6	CASSSRLAGANVLTF	TGTGCCAGCAGTTCCCGACTTGCAGGGGCCAACGTCCTGACTTTC
few	TRBV29-1	TRBD1	TRBJ1-2	CSVRGNGYTF	TGCAGCGTCAGGGGGAATGGCTACACCTTC
few	TRBV29-1	-	TRBJ2-3	CSVERSSLDTQYF	TGCAGCGTCGAACGCTCGTCCCTTGATACGCAGTATTTT
-	TRBV20-1	TRBD1	TRBJ1-5	CSAKDSGGQPQHF	TGCAGTGCTAAAGACTCAGGGGGTCAGCCCCAGCATTTT
-	TRBV6-5	TRBD1	TRBJ1-2	CASSYLGTGDYGYTF	TGTGCCAGCAGTTACTTAGGGACAGGGGATTATGGCTACACCTTC
-	TRBV6-5	TRBD1	TRBJ1-2	CASSRMGQGNYGYTF	TGTGCCAGCAGTAGAATGGGACAGGGTAACTATGGTTACACCTTC
many	TRBV12-3/TRBV12-4	-	TRBJ2-1	CASRGAYNEQFF	TGTGCCAGCAGGGGGGCCTACAATGAGCAGTTCTTC
many	TRBV7-7	-	TRBJ2-5	CASSFGQGRETQYF	TGTGCCAGCAGTTTTGGGCAGGGAAGGGAGACCCAGTACTTC
few	TRBV20-1	-	TRBJ1-2	CSALTRTGRGYTF	TGCAGTGCTCTGACACGAACAGGGCGCGGCTACACCTTC
many	TRBV7-9	-	TRBJ1-2	CASSPGVYGYTF	TGTGCCAGCTCCCCAGGAGTCTATGGCTACACCTTC
few	TRBV20-1	TRBD1	TRBJ2-3	CSAHRQGSTDTQYF	TGCAGTGCTCACAGACAGGGCAGCACAGATACGCAGTATTTT
few	TRBV19	-	TRBJ2-5	CASSKDSEETQYF	TGTGCCAGTAGTAAGGACAGCGAAGAGACCCAGTACTTC
-	TRBV5-6	-	TRBJ2-1	CAGSLVDEQFF	TGTGCCGGCAGCTTGGTGGATGAGCAGTTCTTC
-	TRBV7-3	TRBD1	TRBJ2-3	CASSLTSTGGTDTQYF	TGTGCCAGCAGCTTAACGTCTACAGGGGGCACAGATACGCAGTATTTT
few	TRBV7-9	-	TRBJ2-5	CASSGWDSNWYF	TGTGCCAGCAGCGGATGGGACTCCAACTGGTACTTC
-	TRBV11-2	-	TRBJ2-1	CASSLVRFGHYSYNEQFF	TGTGCCAGCAGCTTAGTTAGGTTCGGGCACTACTCCTACAATGAGCAGTTCTTC
-	TRBV10-3	TRBD1	TRBJ2-2	CAIIRTGGANTGELFF	TGTGCCATCATTAGAACAGGGGGCGCGAACACCGGGGAGCTGTTTTTT
-	TRBV7-2	-	TRBJ1-1	CASSYLLGLVEAFF	TGTGCCAGCAGCTACCTACTGGGGTTAGTTGAAGCTTTCTTT
-	TRBV20-1	-	TRBJ2-3	CSARGGPTDTQYF	TGCAGTGCTAGGGGGGGCCCCACAGATACGCAGTATTTT
few	TRBV5-1	-	TRBJ1-1	CASSLKGMNTEAFF	TGCGCCAGCAGCTTGAAGGGGATGAACACTGAAGCTTTCTTT
-	TRBV27	-	TRBJ2-7	CASSSLDLPYEQYF	TGTGCCAGCAGTTCCCTGGACTTACCCTACGAGCAGTACTTC
few	TRBV29-1	-	TRBJ2-7	CSGMLDYEQYF	TGCAGCGGTATGCTGGACTACGAGCAGTACTTC
-	TRBV27	TRBD1	TRBJ2-4	CASSLLPTGAGNIQYF	TGTGCCAGCAGTTTATTGCCGACAGGGGCAGGAAACATTCAGTACTTC
-	TRBV15	-	TRBJ2-1	CATSRRSGPGGNEQFF	TGTGCCACCAGCAGACGGTCCGGGCCTGGGGGCAATGAGCAGTTCTTC
-	TRBV3-1	-	TRBJ1-2	CASSESTIYYGYTF	TGTGCCAGCAGCGAATCGACAATCTACTATGGCTACACCTTC
-	TRBV20-1	-	TRBJ2-7	CSAGGTGEDEQYF	TGCAGTGCTGGGGGGACGGGAGAGGACGAGCAGTACTTC
-	TRBV15	-	TRBJ1-2	CATSRDSAQFYGYTF	TGTGCCACCAGCAGAGATAGTGCCCAATTTTATGGCTACACCTTC
-	TRBV4-1	-	TRBJ1-6	CASSQVTRQYNSPLHF	TGCGCCAGCAGCCAAGTGACCCGTCAGTATAATTCACCCCTCCACTTT
few	TRBV18	TRBD1	TRBJ1-1	CASSVGQGNTEAFF	TGTGCCAGCTCAGTAGGACAGGGGAACACTGAAGCTTTCTTT
-	TRBV7-3	-	TRBJ2-3	CASSLTPGGGTDTQYF	TGTGCCAGCAGCTTAACTCCCGGCGGGGGCACAGATACGCAGTATTTT
few	TRBV11-2	TRBD2	TRBJ2-7	CASTGGYEQYF	TGTGCCAGCACCGGGGGGTACGAGCAGTACTTC
-	TRBV28	TRBD1	TRBJ1-4	CASSGTGVNEKLFF	TGTGCCAGCAGTGGAACAGGGGTTAATGAAAAACTGTTTTTT
-	TRBV5-1	-	TRBJ1-5	CASSLGGGRQPQHF	TGCGCCAGCAGCTTGGGGGGGGGCCGTCAGCCCCAGCATTTT
-	TRBV10-3	-	TRBJ2-1	CAISERVYEQFF	TGTGCCATCAGTGAGAGGGTCTACGAGCAGTTCTTC
-	TRBV12-3/TRBV12-4	-	TRBJ2-3	CASSFWRGGTDTQYF	TGTGCCAGCAGTTTTTGGAGGGGGGGAACAGATACGCAGTATTTT
few	TRBV7-9	-	TRBJ2-5	CASSPNPGQQETQYF	TGTGCCAGCAGCCCGAACCCGGGGCAGCAAGAGACCCAGTACTTC
few	TRBV4-2	-	TRBJ2-1	CASSQDIGVRAGEQFF	TGTGCCAGCAGCCAAGATATCGGCGTAAGGGCCGGAGAGCAGTTCTTC
-	TRBV20-1	TRBD1	TRBJ2-7	CSAPDAGTGAFHEQYF	TGCAGTGCTCCTGACGCCGGGACAGGGGCCTTCCACGAGCAGTACTTC
-	TRBV5-1	-	TRBJ2-7	CASSLGSGQQYF	TGCGCCAGCAGCTTGGGCTCCGGTCAGCAGTACTTC
-	TRBV3-1	-	TRBJ1-2	CASSQVRGTGYGYTF	TGTGCCAGCAGCCAAGTTCGGGGGACTGGCTATGGCTACACCTTC
-	TRBV19	TRBD1	TRBJ2-7	CASSARDSPTYEQYF	TGTGCCAGTAGTGCCCGGGACAGTCCGACCTACGAGCAGTACTTC
few	TRBV5-1	-	TRBJ1-2	CASSLADAGVYGYTF	TGCGCCAGCAGCTTGGCCGATGCGGGGGTCTATGGCTACACCTTC
-	TRBV20-1	-	TRBJ1-1	CSAQHGTLNDQNTEAFF	TGCAGTGCGCAACACGGGACTCTGAACGATCAGAACACTGAAGCTTTCTTT